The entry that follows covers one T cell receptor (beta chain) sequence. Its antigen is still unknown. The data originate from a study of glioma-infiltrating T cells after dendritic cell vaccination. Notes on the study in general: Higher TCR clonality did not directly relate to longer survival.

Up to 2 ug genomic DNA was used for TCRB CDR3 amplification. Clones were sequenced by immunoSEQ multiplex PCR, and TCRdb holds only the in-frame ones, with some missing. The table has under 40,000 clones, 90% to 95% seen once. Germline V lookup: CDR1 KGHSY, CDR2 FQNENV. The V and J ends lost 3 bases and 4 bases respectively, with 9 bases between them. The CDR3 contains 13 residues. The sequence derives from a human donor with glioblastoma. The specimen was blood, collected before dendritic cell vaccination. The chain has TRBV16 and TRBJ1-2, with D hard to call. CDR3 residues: CASSQHSLYGYTF. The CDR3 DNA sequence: TGTGCCAGCAGCCAGCATAGCCTCTATGGCTACACCTTC.